This record covers a single T cell receptor (beta chain). The target of this receptor is not known. The input lacks base qualities; no much larger clone sits a single base away. The data stem from a study of T cell responses to AZD1222 COVID-19 vaccine (dated by TCRdb to the early 2020s). Describing the broader study: Because spike-specific TCR depth and breadth did not differ between the two schedules, AZD1222 recipients who got a second dose at roughly 4 weeks were pooled with those who got a second dose at roughly 12 weeks. A total of 230 or so trial participants underwent TCR sequencing, of whom 207 received two doses of AZD1222 and about 25 received two doses of the MenACWY control vaccine. Trial participants were enrolled by age into 18-55, 56-69 and 70-plus year subgroups, with approximately 150, 30 and 60 TCR-sequenced participants respectively.

The CDR3 regions of human TCRbeta chains were analyzed by immunosequencing. Under the source paper's analysis protocol: Repertoire TCRs were matched against a reference library of SARS-CoV-2-specific TCRs generated with the MIRA antigen-specificity platform. Breadth was defined as the fraction of unique TCRs that were SARS-CoV-2-associated, and depth was defined as the fraction of total T cells that were SARS-CoV-2-associated. Using the MIRA data, each spike-specific TCR was assigned both to the spike region to which the TCR was reactive and to a CD4 or CD8 class. Log10-transformed breadth and depth values were compared by one-way ANOVA with Sidak's multiple comparisons tests. TCRdb re-hosts the immuneACCESS table, in-frame sequences only. Its copies lack some clones; in the studies checked, an unresolved V gene accounts for under half of them, and the cause for the rest is not known. The V and J calls and the clone size are those of that table, but D and trimming were determined from the DNA. This sample has about 120,000 clones in its table, and more than 75% of those were observed once. The ten largest clones capture approximately 20% of the sample.

What this sample's time point label stands for: baseline before first vaccination. Vaccinee samples came from UK trials COV001 and COV002, including a single-blind randomized controlled phase 2/3 trial of AZD1222 (ChAdOx1 nCoV-19) in healthy adults. For TCRbeta chain sequencing, PBMC samples from trial participants were taken at day 0 and at day 28 after the second dose. Study-wide findings and limitations: The vaccine-associated CD4 TCRs covered the entire spike protein, and the dominant responses fell in regions 160-218 and 743-854. Conclusions about previously exposed vaccinees are limited, since just a handful of AZD1222 recipients were seropositive for SARS-CoV-2 at baseline. The 56-69-year group was small, and its depth increase did not reach significance, likely because of low power. Spike-specific TCR breadth and depth rose significantly after two AZD1222 doses compared with day 0 and with MenACWY recipients. Participants were mostly white British, with more females than males. The authors suggested clonal diversity may have been underestimated. Epitopes outside the regions mutated in the B.1.351 and B.1.1.7 variants were reportedly recognized by nearly half of the unique spike-specific TCRs. No day 14 peak-response samples were available, so repertoires were characterized only after the peak T cell response.

The sample consisted of peripheral blood, taken on day 0 of AZD1222 vaccination. This sequence was found in an adult in good health.

CDR3 region: CAPGGGYTF. The bases read TGTGCCCCCGGCGGGGGCTACACCTTC. The V and J segments used are TRBV7-6 and TRBJ1-2, with no reliable assignment of the D segment. CDR1 is given as SGHVS and CDR2 as FNYEAQ, both from the germline V gene. Deletion took 11 bases off V and 8 bases off J, with a span of 9 bases between the germline ends. The cysteine opens and the phenylalanine closes a CDR3 of 9 amino acids. The only DNA kept is the CDR3, 27 bases in frame from the first base.